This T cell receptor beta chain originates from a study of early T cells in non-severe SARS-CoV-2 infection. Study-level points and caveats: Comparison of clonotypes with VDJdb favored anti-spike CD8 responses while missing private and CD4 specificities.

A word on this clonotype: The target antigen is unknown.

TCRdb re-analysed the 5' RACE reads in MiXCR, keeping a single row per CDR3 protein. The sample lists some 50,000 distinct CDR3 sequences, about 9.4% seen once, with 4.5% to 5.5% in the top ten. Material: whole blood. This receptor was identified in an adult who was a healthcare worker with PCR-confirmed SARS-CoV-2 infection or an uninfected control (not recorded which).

The CDR3 here is CASSKVTAHMNTEAFF. CDR3 DNA sequence: TGTGCCAGCAGTAAGGTGACAGCGCACATGAACACTGAAGCTTTCTTT. This chain links TRBV6-2 or TRBV6-3 with TRBJ1-1; tentatively, D is TRBD1 (5 bases). Trimming stripped 5 bases from V and 0 bases from J, with 16 bases between. CDR1 is MNHEY and CDR2 is SVGEGT in the germline V gene. This CDR3 contains 16 residues.